Shown below are 21 T cell receptor beta chains from a single sample sequenced in a study of blood T cell repertoires in COVID-19. Some clones are missing from TCRdb's copy, which holds only in-frame ones; the method was immunoSEQ multiplex PCR. This table holds 45,000 to 55,000 clones, more than 70% found once. Sequencing was done on a sample of peripheral blood. These receptors originate from a man aged 65 to 79 with active COVID-19.

This clone was recorded a few times. The J gene is TRBJ2-3, the V gene TRBV5-1; 12 positions agree with TRBD1. Trimming removed 0 bases from V and 1 base from J; junction bases left unmatched: 6. CDR3 size: 18 residues. The germline V gene has CDR1 SGHRS and CDR2 YFSETQ. The CDR3 sequence: CASSLGDRGPLGTDTQYF. CDR3 coding DNA: TGCGCCAGCAGCTTGGGGGACAGGGGGCCTCTCGGCACAGATACGCAGTATTTT. The variable domain in full, completed from reference TRBV5-1 and TRBJ2-3, reads KAGVTQTPRYLIKTRGQQVTLSCSPISGHRSVSWYQQTPGQGLQFLFEYFSETQRNKGNFPGRFSGRQFSNSRSEMNVSTLELGDSALYLCASSLGDRGPLGTDTQYFGPGTRLTVL.

The V gene is TRBV4-3, the J gene TRBJ2-6, with a possible D match to TRBD1 (6 bases). Germline V gene sequence: CDR1 LGHNA, CDR2 YSLEER. V was shortened by 0 bases and J by 2 bases, with 8 bases between the two germline ends. The CDR3 covers 16 residues. The CDR3: CASSQDEGAGANVLTF. The DNA of the CDR3 is TGCGCCAGCAGCCAAGATGAGGGGGCTGGGGCCAACGTCCTGACTTTC.

There are a few counts of this clone. Other DNA sequences in the sample encode the same CDR3. The chain couples TRBV19 to TRBJ1-5; TRBD1 agrees at 8 bases. The V gene's germline CDR1 is LNHDA and CDR2 SQIVND (reference sequence). This CDR3 region has 15 residues. The V segment lost 3 bases and the J segment 5 bases; nucleotides outside the gene matches: 6. In DNA, the CDR3 is TGTGCCAGTAGTATCCAGGGGGCTAGTTATCAGCCCCAGCATTTT. It yields the protein CASSIQGASYQPQHF.

The J gene is TRBJ2-3, the V gene TRBV6-2 or TRBV6-3, with TRBD2 matching over 14 bases. This CDR3 is 20 amino acids long. CDR1 is MNHEY, CDR2 SVGEGT, per germline. J gave up 2 bases and V 4 bases, and 14 bases lay outside the gene matches. Here the CDR3 DNA reads TGTGCCAGCAGTTTCCAGACTAGCGGGGGGGCCTCGGGGTCCACAGATACGCAGTATTTT. Amino acids: CASSFQTSGGASGSTDTQYF.

The V gene is TRBV2, the J gene TRBJ2-5; 16 bases fit TRBD2. Trimming cost V 6 bases and J 5 bases; bases outside gene matches: 6. Germline CDR1 reads SNHLY; CDR2 reads FYNNEI. The CDR3 runs to 16 residues. The DNA for the CDR3 is TGTGCCAGCAGCCCGGGACTAGCGGGGGGGCGGGAGACCCAGTACTTC. Protein: CASSPGLAGGRETQYF. Together with reference TRBV2 and TRBJ2-5, the CDR3 gives the full variable domain: EPEVTQTPSHQVTQMGQEVILRCVPISNHLYFYWYRQILGQKVEFLVSFYNNEISEKSEIFDDQFSVERPDGSNFTLKIRSTKLEDSAMYFCASSPGLAGGRETQYFGPGTRLLVL.

V is TRBV28 and J is TRBJ1-2, with 10 bases aligning to TRBD1. V lost 5 bases to trimming and J lost 3 bases; unmatched junction nucleotides: 6. CDR3 length: 15 residues. CDR1 MDHEN and CDR2 SYDVKM come from the germline V gene. The CDR3 loop reads CASSPRQGADYGYTF. The CDR3 nucleotides are TGTGCCAGCAGTCCCCGACAGGGGGCAGACTATGGCTACACCTTC.

The chain employs TRBV5-4 and TRBJ2-5, with 8 bases identical to TRBD1. The CDR3 consists of 13 residues. J lost 4 bases, V lost 3 bases, and 2 bases had no gene match. The germline V gene encodes CDR1 SGHNT and CDR2 YYREEE (reference sequence). The chain's CDR3 is CASSSGQGETQYF. DNA for the CDR3: TGTGCCAGCAGCTCAGGACAGGGAGAGACCCAGTACTTC.

This rearrangement joins TRBV9 to TRBJ2-3; D is ambiguous. Trimming shortened V by 0 bases and J by 3 bases, and 11 bases separated the two germline ends. The length of the CDR3 is 15 residues. Germline V lookup: CDR1 SGDLS, CDR2 YYNGEE. CDR3 DNA: TGTGCCAGCAGCGTAGGACTCGAACTGACAGATACGCAGTATTTT. Translation gives CASSVGLELTDTQYF.

This chain links TRBV15 with TRBJ2-7, with TRBD1 matching 10 bases. V dropped 5 bases and J dropped 0; count of bases not matched to a gene: 4. The V gene's germline CDR1 is LNHNV and CDR2 YYDKDF (reference sequence). This CDR3 has 15 residues. CDR3 DNA sequence: TGTGCCACCAGCTTGACAGGGGGCAGCTCCTACGAGCAGTACTTC. It encodes CATSLTGGSSYEQYF.

This chain joins TRBV7-8 and TRBJ2-2, with 8 bases fitting TRBD1. This CDR3 has 15 amino acids. Looked up from germline, CDR1 is SGHVS and CDR2 is FQNEAQ. Trimming at V came to 1 base and at J to 6 bases, leaving 4 bases not matched to a gene. The CDR3 spells CASSLGIQGAGELFF. The DNA for the CDR3 is TGTGCCAGCAGCTTAGGAATACAGGGGGCCGGGGAGCTGTTTTTT.

The V call is TRBV15, the J call TRBJ1-2, with no clear D. The germline CDR1 and CDR2 sequences are LNHNV and YYDKDF (reference sequence). Trimming stripped 1 base from V and 1 base from J, with 4 bases between. There are 13 residues in the CDR3. DNA of the CDR3: TGTGCCACCAGCAGAGGACTTAACTATGGCTACACCTTC. This translates into CATSRGLNYGYTF. The whole variable domain, filled in from reference TRBV15 and TRBJ1-2, reads DAMVIQNPRYQVTQFGKPVTLSCSQTLNHNVMYWYQQKSSQAPKLLFHYYDKDFNNEADTPDNFQSRRPNTSFCFLDIRSPGLGDTAMYLCATSRGLNYGYTFGSGTRLTVV.

The V and J genes are TRBV4-1 and TRBJ2-7, with D uncertain. Germline CDR1 and CDR2: MGHRA and YSYEKL. CDR3 length: 14 residues. V lost 4 bases, J lost 2 bases, and 12 bases lay in between. CDR3 loop: CASSPFVSAYEQYF. The CDR3 DNA sequence: TGCGCCAGCAGCCCCTTTGTGTCTGCCTACGAGCAGTACTTC.

The genes are TRBV4-3 and TRBJ2-2; 9 positions match TRBD2. The CDR3 covers 16 residues. The germline CDR1 and CDR2 sequences are LGHNA and YSLEER. With 0 bases clipped from V and 5 bases from J, the junction kept 4 bases outside the gene matches. CDR3 loop: CASSQDPSGGTGELFF. The CDR3 DNA sequence: TGCGCCAGCAGCCAAGATCCCAGCGGGGGGACCGGGGAGCTGTTTTTT.

CDR3 region: CASSTLTGASPLHF. In DNA form, the CDR3 reads TGTGCCAGCAGCACCTTGACAGGGGCCTCACCCCTCCACTTT. The gene calls are TRBV7-2 and TRBJ1-6; 8 bases match TRBD1. The length of the CDR3 is 14 residues. Germline V CDR1 and CDR2: SGHTA, FQGNSA. V shed 5 bases and J 10 bases; nucleotides not matched to a gene: 7.

J is TRBJ1-5 and V is TRBV6-5, with TRBD1 matching 8 bases. Germline lookup yields CDR1 MNHEY and CDR2 SVGAGI. This CDR3 comprises 15 residues. V shed 4 bases, J shed 6 bases, and the junction held 8 bases outside the gene matches. In DNA, the CDR3 is TGTGCCAGCAGTTTTACAGGGGGGGTCGGTCAGCCCCAGCATTTT. Protein sequence: CASSFTGGVGQPQHF.

The chain links TRBV5-8 to TRBJ1-1; 7 nucleotides line up with TRBD1. The CDR3 runs 14 residues. The V gene's germline CDR1 is SGHTS and CDR2 YDEGEE. With 0 bases clipped from V and 3 bases from J, the junction kept 2 bases outside the gene matches. The CDR3: CASSLDDRDTEAFF. DNA of the CDR3: TGTGCCAGCAGCTTGGATGACAGGGACACTGAAGCTTTCTTT.

The chain is built from TRBV6-5 and TRBJ1-1, with no clear D. The CDR3 extends over 14 amino acids. Germline values: CDR1 MNHEY, CDR2 SVGAGI. Trimming took off 7 bases at V and 8 bases at J, with 20 bases between the two ends. As DNA, the CDR3 is TGTGCCAGCAATCACCGGTCCGGCGGATCAGAAGCTTTCTTT. It encodes CASNHRSGGSEAFF.

The J gene is TRBJ1-2, the V gene TRBV6-2 or TRBV6-3, with TRBD1 identical over 7 bases. V dropped 2 bases and J dropped 6; count of bases not matched to a gene: 9. CDR3 length: 15 amino acids. Germline loops: CDR1 MNHEY, CDR2 SVGEGT. CDR3 coding DNA: TGTGCCAGCAGTTACAGCCCCGACAGGGTGGATGGCTACACCTTC. Amino acid sequence: CASSYSPDRVDGYTF.

The rearrangement joins TRBV5-6 to TRBJ1-2; D not resolved. The CDR3 length is 13 residues. Trimming removed 0 bases from V and 2 bases from J, with 5 bases in between. Germline V lookup: CDR1 SGHDT, CDR2 YYEEEE. As DNA, the CDR3 is TGTGCCAGCAGCTTGGTACAGAACTATGGCTACACCTTC. It codes for CASSLVQNYGYTF.

This chain links TRBV4-1 with TRBJ1-1, with D possibly being TRBD1 (6 bases). Germline loops: CDR1 MGHRA, CDR2 YSYEKL. The ends were cut back, 3 bases at V and 0 bases at J, with 17 bases in the middle. CDR3 length: 17 residues. The DNA of the CDR3 is TGCGCCAGCAGCCAGCTTGGGCGGGGGACAATGAACACTGAAGCTTTCTTT. It yields the protein CASSQLGRGTMNTEAFF.

The chain recombines TRBV27 with TRBJ2-7; 7 bases map to TRBD1. The CDR3 length is 15 residues. Germline lookup yields CDR1 MNHEY and CDR2 SMNVEV (reference sequence). V shed 0 bases, J shed 0 bases, and the junction held 2 bases outside the gene matches. CDR3 loop: CASSLSTGDSYEQYF. CDR3 nucleotides: TGTGCCAGCAGTTTATCAACAGGGGACTCCTACGAGCAGTACTTC.